The following is a T cell receptor beta chain sequence with its context. The clone's antigen remains unknown. Base qualities are not provided; no much larger clone lies one nucleotide away. The data originate from a study of blood T cell repertoires in COVID-19 (dated by TCRdb to 2018 to 2021). Broadly, across the study: ImmuneRACE Cohort 3 recovered participants were defined by two consecutive negative NP/OP PCR tests, healthcare professional clearance, or symptom resolution. Where HLA class I and class II types were available, the types were taken from metadata supplied by the sample provider, not from assay-based typing. Samples from collaborators originated in the United States, Italy and Spain and spanned both the acute and convalescent phases of COVID-19. The samples were drawn from the first 160 participants of the ongoing ImmuneRACE study and from more than 1,000 subjects provided by 6 global collaborators. A de-identified subject ID, COVID-19 status, age in years and sex were almost always included in the sample metadata. The material from the prospective study consisted of cDNA or gDNA derived from T cells, B-cell-depleted T cells, or PBMCs. Deeply sampled blood TCRbeta repertoires from subjects exposed to, actively infected with, or recovered from COVID-19 were included in the dataset. The repertoires were released in a freely available public database intended as a resource for research on the immune response to SARS-CoV-2. Results the study describes overall, beyond this receptor: The quantity of clinical and demographic metadata differed by source and by participant and was supplied without curation.

In the prospective study, participants were roughly 18 to 90 years old, resided in fewer than 25 geographic areas of the United States, and were enrolled through a virtual design. In the prospective study, participants were assigned to cohorts based on the clinical history participants reported in a screening survey and a study questionnaire. Each participant in the prospective study had whole blood, serum and a nasopharyngeal or oropharyngeal swab collected by mobile phlebotomists. Additional blood draws and questionnaires over an approximately two-month period could optionally be provided by prospective study participants. Prospective study blood samples were shipped either frozen or at room temperature before DNA extraction. The germline V gene supplies CDR1 MGHRA and CDR2 YSYEKL. Trimming costs V 3 bases and J 9 bases, and their ends lie 24 bases apart. Including the terminal cysteine and phenylalanine, the CDR3 comprises 18 residues. CDR3 DNA only is kept here, 54 bases in frame from base 1.

The immunoSEQ Assay, a bias-controlled multiplex PCR, was used to amplify TCRbeta CDR3 regions from genomic DNA. As for how the authors treated the data: Nucleated cell counts per sample were estimated from amplification of reference gene primers within the assay. Sequence reads were collapsed and filtered to measure the absolute abundance of every unique TCRbeta CDR3 rearrangement. For each sample, productive Simpson clonality was calculated as the square root of Simpson's diversity index across productive rearrangements. Drawn from immuneACCESS, this table holds only the in-frame rearrangements with V and J called that TCRdb kept. Clones are partly lost; checked studies trace under half to an unresolved V gene and leave the rest unexplained. V and J calls and clone size are given by that table; D and trimming were obtained from the DNA. The sample table lists around 140,000 clones, approximately 80% of them with a count of one. The top ten clonotypes cover about 4% of the sample.

The sequence came from a man aged 50 or older in a cohort exposed to, infected with or recovered from COVID-19 (not recorded which). In this chain, TRBV4-1 is recombined with TRBJ1-6, with no confident D gene call. Sequencing input: PBMCs or T cells enriched from blood (not recorded which). The DNA sequence reads TGCGCCAGCAGCCAGCGTACCCGAGGCGAGGGCGTAGGTTCACCCCTCCACTTT. Its protein is CASSQRTRGEGVGSPLHF.